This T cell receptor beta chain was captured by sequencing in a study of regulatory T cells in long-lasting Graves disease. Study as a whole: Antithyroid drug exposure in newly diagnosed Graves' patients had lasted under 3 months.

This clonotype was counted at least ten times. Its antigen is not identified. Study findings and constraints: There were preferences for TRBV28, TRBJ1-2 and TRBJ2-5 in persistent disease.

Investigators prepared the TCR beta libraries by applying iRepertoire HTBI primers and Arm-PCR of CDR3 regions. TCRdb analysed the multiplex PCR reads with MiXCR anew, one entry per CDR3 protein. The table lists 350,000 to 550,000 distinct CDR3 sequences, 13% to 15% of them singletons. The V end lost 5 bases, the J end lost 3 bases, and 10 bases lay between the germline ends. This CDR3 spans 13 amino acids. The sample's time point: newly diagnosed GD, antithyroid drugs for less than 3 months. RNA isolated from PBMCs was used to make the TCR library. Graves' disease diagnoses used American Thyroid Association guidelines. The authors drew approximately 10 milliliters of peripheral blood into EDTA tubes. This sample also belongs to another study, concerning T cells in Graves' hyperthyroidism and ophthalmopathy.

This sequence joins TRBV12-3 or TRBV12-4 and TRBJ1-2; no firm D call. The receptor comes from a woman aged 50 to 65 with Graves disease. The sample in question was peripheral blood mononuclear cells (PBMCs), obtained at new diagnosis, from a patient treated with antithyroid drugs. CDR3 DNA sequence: TGTGCCAGCAGTCCTGAACTCTACTATGGCTACACCTTC. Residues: CASSPELYYGYTF.